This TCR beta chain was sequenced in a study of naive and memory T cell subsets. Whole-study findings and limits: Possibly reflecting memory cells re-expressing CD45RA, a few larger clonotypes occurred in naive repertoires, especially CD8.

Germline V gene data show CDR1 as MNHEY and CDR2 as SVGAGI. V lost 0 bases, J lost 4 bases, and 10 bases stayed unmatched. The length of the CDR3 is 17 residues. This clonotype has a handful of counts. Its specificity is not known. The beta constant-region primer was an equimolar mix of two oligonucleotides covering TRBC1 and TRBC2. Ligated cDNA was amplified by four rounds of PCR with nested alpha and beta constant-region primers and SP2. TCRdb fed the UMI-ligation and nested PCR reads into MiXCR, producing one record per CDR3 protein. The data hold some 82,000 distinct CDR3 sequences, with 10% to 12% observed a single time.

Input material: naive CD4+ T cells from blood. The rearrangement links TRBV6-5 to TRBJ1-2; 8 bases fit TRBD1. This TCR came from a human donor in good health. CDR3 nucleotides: TGTGCCAGCAGTTACTCGATCCACAGGGGGACGCGCTATGGCTACACCTTC. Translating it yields CASSYSIHRGTRYGYTF.